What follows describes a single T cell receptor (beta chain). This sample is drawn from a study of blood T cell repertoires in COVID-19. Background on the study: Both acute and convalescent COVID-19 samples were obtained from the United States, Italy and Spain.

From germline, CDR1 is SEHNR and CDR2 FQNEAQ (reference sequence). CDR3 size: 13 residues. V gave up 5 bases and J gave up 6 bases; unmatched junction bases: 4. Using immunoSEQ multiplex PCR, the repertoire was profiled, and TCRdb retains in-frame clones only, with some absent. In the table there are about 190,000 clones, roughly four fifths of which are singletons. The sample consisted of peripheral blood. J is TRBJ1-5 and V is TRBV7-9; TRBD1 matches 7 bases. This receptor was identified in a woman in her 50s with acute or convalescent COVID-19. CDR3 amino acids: CASSVQGGQPQHF. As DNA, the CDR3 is TGTGCCAGCAGCGTCCAGGGGGGTCAGCCCCAGCATTTT.